This TCR beta chain was captured in a study of read filtering for tumor transcriptome and immune sequencing. Study at large: IR-seq gave about 3.5 to 10.27 million TCR reads per sample; RNA-seq gave roughly 80 to 1,300.

Study observations and caveats: This fraction held mixed bone marrow immune cells after CD138-negative sorting. Compared with RNA-seq, IR-seq gave much higher clonotype depth and reliability.

CDR1 is SGHDT and CDR2 is YYEEEE in the germline V gene. V shed 4 bases and J shed 11 bases, with 13 bases lying between them. The CDR3 is 11 residues long. This clonotype was seen many times. Antigen: not known. The library was built from about 400 ng RNA with molecular barcoded adaptors for alpha/delta and beta/gamma chains. From the reads, TCRdb called clonotypes with MiXCR, one entry per CDR3 protein. Among roughly 90,000 distinct CDR3 sequences listed, 20% to 25% were seen once. This chain joins TRBV5-6 and TRBJ2-7; D remains unclear. What was sequenced was a population of CD138-negative cells sorted from bone marrow. This clonotype was sampled from a donor at least 40 years old with multiple myeloma. For the CDR3, the DNA is TGTGCCAGCAGCCCAGGACCGGCGGAGTACTTC. This codes for CASSPGPAEYF.